The sequence of this T cell receptor beta chain was determined in a study of cytomegalovirus exposure and HLA in healthy donors. The germline V gene encodes CDR1 SNHLY and CDR2 FYNNEI. The CDR3 contains 14 residues. PCR involved 60 Vbeta and 13 Jbeta primers. The assay was immunoSEQ multiplex PCR, and TCRdb's table has in-frame clones only and misses some. The sample contains about 140,000 clones, around 73% of which appear only once. Notes on this clone: An end of the junction differs from the germline gene, which may be a read error.

Sequencing was carried out using PBMCs. The chain is built from TRBV2 and TRBJ2-7; 12 nucleotides line up with TRBD2. The sequence derives from a human donor in good health. CDR3 nucleotide sequence: TGTGCCAGCAAAGGGACTAGCGGGCTCTACGAGCAGCACTTC. Its translation: CASKGTSGLYEQHF.